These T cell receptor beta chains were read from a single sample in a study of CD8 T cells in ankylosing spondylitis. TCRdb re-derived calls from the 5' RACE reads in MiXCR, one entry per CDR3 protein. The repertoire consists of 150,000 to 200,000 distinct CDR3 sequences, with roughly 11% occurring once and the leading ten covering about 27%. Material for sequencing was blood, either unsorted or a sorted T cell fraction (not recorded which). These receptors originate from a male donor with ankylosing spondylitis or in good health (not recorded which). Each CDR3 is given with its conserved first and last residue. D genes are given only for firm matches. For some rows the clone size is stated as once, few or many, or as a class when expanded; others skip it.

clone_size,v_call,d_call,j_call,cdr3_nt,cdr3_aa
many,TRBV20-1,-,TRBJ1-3,TGCAGTGCCATTTCGGAGACAGCCGAAAACACCATATATTTT,CSAISETAENTIYF
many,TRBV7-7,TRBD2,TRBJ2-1,TGTGCCAGCAGCTCCCTGGCGGGAGGGTTTGATGAGCAGTTCTTC,CASSSLAGGFDEQFF
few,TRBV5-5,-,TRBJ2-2,TGTGCCAGCAGCTTAAAGTCCAGGGTGACCGGGGAGCTGTTTTTT,CASSLKSRVTGELFF
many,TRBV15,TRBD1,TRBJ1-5,TGTGCCACCAGCGCAGACAGGGCTCAGCCCCAGCATTTT,CATSADRAQPQHF
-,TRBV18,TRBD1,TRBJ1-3,TGTGCCAGCTCACACCTTTTCACGGGGACAGAAGGAAACACCATATATTTT,CASSHLFTGTEGNTIYF
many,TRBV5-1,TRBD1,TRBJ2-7,TGCGCCAGCAGCATAGAGGGACAGGGGAGCTCCTACGAGCAGTACTTC,CASSIEGQGSSYEQYF
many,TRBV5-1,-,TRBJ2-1,TGCGCCAGCAGCCTCGGAGGCGAGGGGCGAAACGAGTTCTTC,CASSLGGEGRNEFF
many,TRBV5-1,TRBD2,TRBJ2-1,TGCGCCAGCAGCCAGTCGAGGTGGGCTAGCGGGGGCCCAAATAATGAGCAGTTCTTC,CASSQSRWASGGPNNEQFF
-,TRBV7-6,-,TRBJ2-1,TGTGCCAGCAGCTTAGGACAGGTGCAGTTCTTC,CASSLGQVQFF
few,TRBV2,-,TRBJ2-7,TGTGCCAGCAGTGCCACTCCTATCGATCACGAGCAGTACTTC,CASSATPIDHEQYF
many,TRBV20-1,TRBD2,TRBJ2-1,TGCAGTGCACTCGCTAGCGGGAGGTTTAATGAGCAGTTCTTC,CSALASGRFNEQFF
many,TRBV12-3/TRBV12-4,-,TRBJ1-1,TGTGCCAGCAGTCCAGGGGTAGGAGGCACTGAAGCTTTCTTT,CASSPGVGGTEAFF
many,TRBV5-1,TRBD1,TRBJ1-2,TGCGCCAGCAGCTTGACCTCTCGGACAGGAAAGTACACCTTC,CASSLTSRTGKYTF
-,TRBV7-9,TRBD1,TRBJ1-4,TGTGCCAGCAGCTTAGGCCGCGAAGGGGGCTCAAATGAAAAACTGTTTTTT,CASSLGREGGSNEKLFF
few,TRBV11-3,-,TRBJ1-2,TGTGCCAGCAGCCCAGGGGAGGAGGCGTGGGGCTACACCTTC,CASSPGEEAWGYTF
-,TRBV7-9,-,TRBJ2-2,TGTGCCAGCAGGGGACTCGCGAACACCGGGGAGCTGTTTTTT,CASRGLANTGELFF
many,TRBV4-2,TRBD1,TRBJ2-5,TGTGCCAGCAGCCTAAGCCAGGGGGCTGGAGAGACCCAGTACTTC,CASSLSQGAGETQYF
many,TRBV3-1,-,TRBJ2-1,TGTGCCAGCGGTCCCCCCAGCGCGACCTACAATGAGCAGTTCTTC,CASGPPSATYNEQFF
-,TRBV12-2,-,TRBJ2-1,TGTGCAAGTCGCCCCAAAAAGCGCGGGGAATTCTTCAATGAGCAGTTCTTC,CASRPKKRGEFFNEQFF
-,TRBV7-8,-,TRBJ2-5,TGTGCCAGCAGCCCGCGACTAGGTGAACAAGAGACCCAGTACTTC,CASSPRLGEQETQYF
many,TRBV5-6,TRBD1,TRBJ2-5,TGTGCCAGCAGCCTGCGTAGGACAGGGCAACAAGAGACCCAGTACTTC,CASSLRRTGQQETQYF
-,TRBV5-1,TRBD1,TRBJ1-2,TGCGCCAGCAACTCGGGACAGGGGGCCGCTAACTATGACTACACCTTC,CASNSGQGAANYDYTF
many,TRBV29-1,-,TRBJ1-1,TGCAGCGTTGATGTGGGGGGGGGAGGAACTGAAGCTTTCTTT,CSVDVGGGGTEAFF
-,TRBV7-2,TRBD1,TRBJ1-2,TGTGCCAGCAGCTTGGGGGGACAGGGCAGCCCCACCTTC,CASSLGGQGSPTF
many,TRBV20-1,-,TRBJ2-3,TGCAGTGCTGGAGGGGGTTTCGGGTTCACAGATACGCAGTATTTT,CSAGGGFGFTDTQYF
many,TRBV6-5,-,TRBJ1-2,TGTGCCAGCAGTTCTTCTGGGGGCTGGGATGGCTACACCTTC,CASSSSGGWDGYTF
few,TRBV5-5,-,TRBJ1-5,TGTGCCAGCAGCCCATTGGGTTTGAGGCCAGATCAGCCCCAGCATTTT,CASSPLGLRPDQPQHF
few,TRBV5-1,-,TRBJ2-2,TGCGCCAGCAGCGCGGGACAAACCGGGGAGCTGTTTTTT,CASSAGQTGELFF
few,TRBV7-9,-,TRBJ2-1,TGTGCCAGCAGCCCCCGTACTGGCCAATACAATGAGCAGTTCTTC,CASSPRTGQYNEQFF
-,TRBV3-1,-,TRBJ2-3,TGTGCCAGCCGGGCTACCTACACAGATACGCAGTATTTT,CASRATYTDTQYF
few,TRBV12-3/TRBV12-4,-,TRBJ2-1,TGTGCCAGCAGCCCCAGCAAGGGGGTTGGTGAGCAGTTCTTC,CASSPSKGVGEQFF
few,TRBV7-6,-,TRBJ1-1,TGTGCCAGCAGCCCCCAGGTTGTCCCCGGCTCTGAAGCTTTCTTT,CASSPQVVPGSEAFF
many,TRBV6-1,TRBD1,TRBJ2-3,TGTGCCAGCAGCCCCCTTATGACAGGGGGTTCGGATACGCAGTATTTT,CASSPLMTGGSDTQYF
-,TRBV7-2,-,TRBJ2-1,TGTGCCAGCAGCTTATTCGCGAATGAGCAGTTCTTC,CASSLFANEQFF
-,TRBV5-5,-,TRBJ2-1,TGTGCCAGCAGCTTGGAGCTGTGGGGGGATGAGCAGTTCTTC,CASSLELWGDEQFF
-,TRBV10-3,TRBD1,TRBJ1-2,TGTGCCATCAAGGATGACAGGGAGGTCGGCTACACCTTC,CAIKDDREVGYTF
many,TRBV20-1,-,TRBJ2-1,TGCAGTGTTCCGACTAGTGGGGGAATCAATGAGCAGTTCTTC,CSVPTSGGINEQFF
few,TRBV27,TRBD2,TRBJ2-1,TGTGCCAGCACCTTGACTAGCGGGAGCAATGAGCAGTTCTTC,CASTLTSGSNEQFF
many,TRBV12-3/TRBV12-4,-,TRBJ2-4,TGTGCCAGCAGTTTGGGGGCCAAAAACATTCAGTACTTC,CASSLGAKNIQYF
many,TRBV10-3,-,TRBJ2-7,TGTGCCATCAGTGAACCGGGGCCCTACGAGCAGTACTTC,CAISEPGPYEQYF
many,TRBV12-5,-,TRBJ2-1,TGTGCTAGTGGTTCCGGGGGTGCCTACAATGAGCAGTTCTTC,CASGSGGAYNEQFF
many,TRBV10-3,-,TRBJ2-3,TGTGCCATCAGTGGACCGGGAGACCCGAGCACAGATACGCAGTATTTT,CAISGPGDPSTDTQYF
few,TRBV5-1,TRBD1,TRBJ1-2,TGCGCCAGCAGCCAGGGACAGACGTATGGCTACACCTTC,CASSQGQTYGYTF
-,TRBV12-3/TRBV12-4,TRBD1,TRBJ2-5,TGTGCCAGCAGTCCCCATCGCCAGGGGGCTTCCCAAGAGACCCAGTACTTC,CASSPHRQGASQETQYF
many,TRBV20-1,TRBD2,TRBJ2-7,TGCAGTGCTAGAGATTGGGCTAGCGGGAGCTCCTACGAGCAGTACTTC,CSARDWASGSSYEQYF